The T cell receptor beta chain described here comes from a study of blood T cell repertoires in COVID-19. Across the study: Donors in the United States, Italy and Spain gave samples during acute or convalescent COVID-19. In each case, the material was cDNA or gDNA derived from T cells, B-cell-depleted T cells, or PBMCs.

Germline-derived CDR1 and CDR2 are SGDLS and YYNGEE. The CDR3 is 14 residues long. The germline V and J ends were trimmed by 4 bases and 5 bases, with 13 bases remaining between them. Data came from immunoSEQ multiplex PCR; TCRdb stores just in-frame clones and leaves some out. The table records about 170,000 clones, 83% of them present only once. The sequenced sample was peripheral blood. This chain links TRBV9 with TRBJ2-1, with a possible D match to TRBD2 (6 bases). The TCR comes from a woman aged 80 or over with acute or convalescent COVID-19. CDR3 nucleotides: TGTGCCAGCAGCCTAGCGCGTGATGACAATGAGCAGTTCTTC. This codes for CASSLARDDNEQFF.